The rows below give T cell receptor beta chains drawn from one sample of a study of blood T cell repertoires in COVID-19. TCRdb keeps only in-frame clones here, not all; method: immunoSEQ multiplex PCR. The table has some 56,000 clones, 70% to 90% seen once; the top ten hold approximately 7%. Sequencing was carried out using peripheral blood. The source is a man in his sixties with acute or convalescent COVID-19. Both conserved end residues are part of each CDR3. The D gene is left open where the match is weak. Some rows mark clone size as missing; the rest say once, few, many or name a class of expanded clone.

len,d_gene,j_gene,abundance,v_gene,CDR3aa,CDR3nt
15,TRBD1,TRBJ1-5,NA,TRBV28,CATHTGTGVNQPQHF,TGTGCCACCCATACCGGGACAGGGGTTAATCAGCCCCAGCATTTT
15,NA,TRBJ2-3,NA,TRBV5-4,CASSAHPGLTDTQYF,TGTGCCAGCAGCGCCCACCCGGGTCTCACAGATACGCAGTATTTT
13,NA,TRBJ1-5,NA,TRBV25-1,CASSESGYQPQHF,TGTGCCAGCAGTGAATCGGGGTATCAGCCCCAGCATTTT
15,TRBD1,TRBJ2-1,NA,TRBV7-9,CASSRTGQGNNEQFF,TGTGCCAGCAGCCGGACGGGACAGGGGAACAATGAGCAGTTCTTC
13,TRBD2,TRBJ2-7,NA,TRBV6-2/TRBV6-3,CASSAGGPYEQYF,TGTGCCAGCAGCGCGGGGGGGCCTTACGAGCAGTACTTC
12,NA,TRBJ1-6,NA,TRBV29-1,CSVRMDGDTLHF,TGCAGCGTTAGGATGGACGGGGATACCCTCCACTTT
16,TRBD2,TRBJ2-3,once,TRBV7-9,CASSPPASGGADTQYF,TGTGCCAGCAGCCCCCCGGCTAGCGGGGGGGCTGATACGCAGTATTTT
16,TRBD1,TRBJ2-3,NA,TRBV24-1,CATSDWSGGFADTQYF,TGTGCCACCAGTGATTGGTCAGGGGGTTTCGCAGATACGCAGTATTTT
17,NA,TRBJ1-6,NA,TRBV19,CASSIPDADSYNSPLHF,TGTGCCAGTAGCATCCCCGACGCGGACAGTTATAATTCACCCCTCCACTTT
15,TRBD1,TRBJ2-5,few,TRBV18,CASSPSTGVGETQYF,TGTGCCAGCTCACCTTCCACAGGGGTTGGCGAGACCCAGTACTTC
15,NA,TRBJ2-5,NA,TRBV3-1/TRBV3-2,CASSLAGTYQETQYF,TGTGCCAGCAGCCTAGCCGGGACATACCAAGAGACCCAGTACTTC
15,NA,TRBJ1-5,few,TRBV5-4,CASSLDRNPNQPQHF,TGTGCCAGCAGCTTGGACAGAAATCCCAATCAGCCCCAGCATTTT
17,NA,TRBJ1-5,NA,TRBV4-2,CASSPRGRGDSNQPQHF,TGTGCCAGCAGCCCGCGAGGGAGGGGTGATAGCAATCAGCCCCAGCATTTT
15,TRBD1,TRBJ1-6,NA,TRBV5-4,CASSRLDRDNSPLHF,TGTGCCAGCAGCCGCTTGGACAGGGATAATTCACCCCTCCACTTT
16,NA,TRBJ2-3,NA,TRBV27,CASSLLRTEGTDTQYF,TGTGCCAGCAGTTTGCTGAGGACAGAAGGGACAGATACGCAGTATTTT
13,NA,TRBJ1-2,once,TRBV12-3/TRBV12-4,CASEPGSAYGYTF,TGTGCCAGCGAGCCCGGGTCCGCCTATGGCTACACCTTC
15,NA,TRBJ2-5,NA,TRBV5-8,CASSLPRLGRETQYF,TGTGCCAGCAGCTTACCCCGACTAGGGAGGGAGACCCAGTACTTC
15,NA,TRBJ1-6,once,TRBV7-9,CASSGGGLKTSPLHF,TGTGCCAGCAGCGGCGGGGGGCTTAAGACATCACCCCTCCACTTT
19,NA,TRBJ2-5,once,TRBV14,CASSHHFSGRVEPQETQYF,TGTGCCAGCAGCCATCATTTCTCAGGTCGAGTCGAACCACAAGAGACCCAGTACTTC
12,NA,TRBJ2-3,NA,TRBV5-1,CASSEATDTQYF,TGCGCCAGCAGCGAGGCCACAGATACGCAGTATTTT
13,TRBD1,TRBJ2-7,NA,TRBV6-5,CASSYGQVYEQYF,TGTGCCAGCAGTTATGGACAGGTCTACGAGCAGTACTTC
13,NA,TRBJ1-1,NA,TRBV13,CASSLTGNTEAFF,TGTGCCAGCAGCCTGACAGGGAACACTGAAGCTTTCTTT
12,TRBD1,TRBJ1-2,NA,TRBV12-3/TRBV12-4,CASRVTGGGYTF,TGTGCCAGCAGAGTGACAGGGGGCGGCTACACCTTC
11,NA,TRBJ2-3,once,TRBV27,CASSLRDTQYF,TGTGCCAGCAGTTTGAGAGATACGCAGTATTTT
18,TRBD1,TRBJ1-4,NA,TRBV24-1,CATRARTGGPSTNEKLFF,TGTGCCACCAGAGCCCGGACAGGGGGCCCTTCAACTAATGAAAAACTGTTTTTT
14,TRBD1,TRBJ1-1,NA,TRBV7-2,CASSLTGVGTEAFF,TGTGCCAGCAGCTTAACAGGGGTAGGGACTGAAGCTTTCTTT
14,TRBD1,TRBJ1-2,NA,TRBV3-1/TRBV3-2,CASSRVGQGYGYTF,TGTGCCAGCAGCCGCGTCGGACAGGGGTATGGCTACACCTTC
14,NA,TRBJ1-3,once,TRBV7-2,CASSLGPPGNTIYF,TGTGCCAGCAGCTTAGGGCCCCCTGGAAACACCATATATTTT
15,TRBD2,TRBJ2-2,NA,TRBV2,CASSVLAGVTGELFF,TGTGCCAGCAGTGTATTAGCGGGGGTCACCGGGGAGCTGTTTTTT
14,NA,TRBJ1-4,NA,TRBV19,CASSLTVQNEKLFF,TGTGCCAGTAGTCTGACAGTTCAGAATGAAAAACTGTTTTTT
17,TRBD2,TRBJ2-2,NA,TRBV7-9,CASSPGTSGGASGELFF,TGTGCCAGCAGCCCGGGGACTAGCGGGGGGGCCTCCGGGGAGCTGTTTTTT
15,NA,TRBJ2-5,NA,TRBV19,CASSRGSGGRGTQYF,TGTGCCAGTAGTAGGGGCTCTGGGGGCCGGGGGACCCAGTACTTC
14,TRBD2,TRBJ2-1,NA,TRBV3-1/TRBV3-2,CASSSRTSHNEQFF,TGTGCCAGCAGCTCAAGGACTAGCCACAATGAGCAGTTCTTC
12,NA,TRBJ2-1,NA,TRBV12-3/TRBV12-4,CASTRGLGEQFF,TGTGCCAGCACCCGGGGTTTAGGTGAGCAGTTCTTC
13,NA,TRBJ1-1,few,TRBV12-3/TRBV12-4,CASSFGRNTEAFF,TGTGCCAGCAGTTTTGGCAGAAACACTGAAGCTTTCTTT
13,NA,TRBJ1-1,NA,TRBV6-5,CASRGSTGTEAFF,TGTGCCAGCAGGGGGTCCACAGGGACTGAAGCTTTCTTT
18,NA,TRBJ2-1,NA,TRBV6-4,CASSDAEWHSRPYNEQFF,TGTGCCAGCAGTGACGCGGAGTGGCACTCTAGACCCTACAATGAGCAGTTCTTC
15,NA,TRBJ2-5,NA,TRBV4-1,CASSQGLAVQETQYF,TGCGCCAGCAGCCAAGGATTGGCAGTACAAGAGACCCAGTACTTC
13,NA,TRBJ2-7,NA,TRBV6-5,CASSSLGQHEQYF,TGTGCCAGCAGTTCCCTCGGACAGCACGAGCAGTACTTC
13,NA,TRBJ2-1,few,TRBV28,CASSLFQNNEQFF,TGTGCCAGCAGTTTATTCCAGAACAATGAGCAGTTCTTC
14,TRBD2,TRBJ2-7,few,TRBV5-1,CASSLGTSGDEQYF,TGCGCCAGCAGCTTAGGGACTAGCGGGGACGAGCAGTACTTC
15,NA,TRBJ2-5,NA,TRBV7-2,CASSHTTSAQETQYF,TGTGCCAGCAGCCACACTACCTCGGCCCAAGAGACCCAGTACTTC
15,NA,TRBJ1-1,NA,TRBV7-9,CASAGAAPVNTEAFF,TGTGCCAGCGCGGGGGCTGCTCCTGTGAACACTGAAGCTTTCTTT
15,NA,TRBJ1-6,NA,TRBV28,CAILKGRGGYSPLHF,TGTGCCATCCTTAAAGGCAGGGGAGGGTATTCACCCCTCCACTTT
13,TRBD1,TRBJ1-1,NA,TRBV29-1,CSVVRDRATEAFF,TGCAGCGTTGTTAGGGACAGGGCCACTGAAGCTTTCTTT
15,TRBD1,TRBJ1-2,NA,TRBV6-1,CASSETGTDFYGYTF,TGTGCCAGCAGTGAAACGGGGACAGACTTCTATGGCTACACCTTC
15,NA,TRBJ1-6,NA,TRBV11-2,CASSLDSGRNSPLHF,TGTGCCAGCAGCTTAGATTCAGGGCGAAATTCACCCCTCCACTTT